This T cell receptor beta chain was captured by sequencing in a study of beta chain features in type 1 diabetes. With regard to this clone: The target antigen is unknown.

There are 12 residues in the CDR3. Germline CDR1 reads LNHDA; CDR2 reads SQIVND (reference sequence). Findings and limits, study-wide: Researchers report that Type 1 diabetes patients had moderately but significantly shorter TCRB CDR3s across all four CD4+ subsets.

The whole isolated RNA underwent reverse transcription, so sequencing captured expressed TCRB transcripts. TCRdb's copy holds only in-frame clones and misses some; the assay was immunoSEQ multiplex PCR. There are fewer than 300,000 clones in the sample; roughly 22% occur only once, and more than 0.025% lies in the top ten. This TCR derives from a woman aged 40 to 55 with type 1 diabetes. The chain uses TRBV19 and TRBJ2-3, with 7 bases matching TRBD2. Input material: naive CD4+ T cells from blood. The DNA of the CDR3 is TGTGGAACAGCGGGGAGTTCAGATACGCAGTATTTT. Residues: CGTAGSSDTQYF.